This TCR beta chain was retrieved from a study of CD8 T cells in ankylosing spondylitis. The study's findings and limits: Disease-linked clones bore a CD8+ phenotype, appearing relatively rarely in peripheral blood. Ankylosing spondylitis blood appeared to be characterized by a TCR beta motif of roughly eight highly homologous variants. Matched synovial fluid from ankylosing spondylitis patients was reported to be enriched for disease-linked clones. Past studies reported some motif variants in reactive arthritis synovial fluid and blood.

J was trimmed by 4 bases and V by 8 bases; bases with no gene match: 13. The CDR3 contains 16 residues. Germline CDR1 is MNHEY and CDR2 is SMNVEV (reference sequence). Quantitative molecular-barcoded 5'-RACE generated the TCR beta libraries. Using its own MiXCR run on the 5' RACE reads, TCRdb lists one record per CDR3 protein. The table shows fewer than 750,000 distinct CDR3 sequences, with about 20% occurring only once. Turning to this clonotype: Its antigen is still unknown.

The source of this sequence is a male donor with ankylosing spondylitis. This chain links TRBV27 with TRBJ2-7, with TRBD2 matching over 11 bases. Sequencing was performed on blood, either unsorted or a sorted T cell fraction (not recorded which). The CDR3 DNA is TGTGCCAGCTATGGTAATAGCGGGAGGGCCGATTACGAGCAGTACTTC. Translation: CASYGNSGRADYEQYF.